This TCR beta chain was documented in a study of blood T cell repertoires in COVID-19. Study-level information: COVID-19 samples from acute and convalescent phases originated in the United States, Italy and Spain. PBMCs, B-cell-depleted T cells, or T cells provided the cDNA or gDNA that made up the material.

V was shortened by 5 bases and J by 8 bases, with 12 bases between the two germline ends. CDR3 size: 12 residues. Study processing details: Researchers report that nucleated cell counts were estimated from reference gene primer amplification. Data came from immunoSEQ multiplex PCR; TCRdb stores just in-frame clones and leaves some out. D and trimming were read from the DNA, whereas the V and J calls and clone size are those reported in that table. The sample lists more than 65,000 clones; approximately 75% were seen once. The origin of this receptor is a woman aged 60-70 years with acute or convalescent COVID-19. Sequencing was performed on peripheral blood. The gene calls are TRBV12-3 or TRBV12-4 and TRBJ1-1, with D possibly TRBD1 on 5 matching bases. The CDR3 spells CASSLLAGEAFF. DNA of the CDR3: TGTGCCAGCAGTCTCCTGGCAGGGGAAGCTTTCTTT.